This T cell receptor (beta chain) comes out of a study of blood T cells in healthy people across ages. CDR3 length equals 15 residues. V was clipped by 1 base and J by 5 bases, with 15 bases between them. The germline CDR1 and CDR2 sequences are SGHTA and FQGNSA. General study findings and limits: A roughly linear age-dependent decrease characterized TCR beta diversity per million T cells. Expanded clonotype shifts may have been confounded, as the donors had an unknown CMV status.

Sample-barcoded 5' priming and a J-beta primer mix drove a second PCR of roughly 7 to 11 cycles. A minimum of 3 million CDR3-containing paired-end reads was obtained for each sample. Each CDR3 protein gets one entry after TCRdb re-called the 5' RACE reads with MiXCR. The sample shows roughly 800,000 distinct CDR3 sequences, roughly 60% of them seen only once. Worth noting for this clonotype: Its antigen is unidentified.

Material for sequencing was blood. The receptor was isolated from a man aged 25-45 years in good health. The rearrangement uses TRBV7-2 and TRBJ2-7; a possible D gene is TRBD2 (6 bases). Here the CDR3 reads CASSLGRGLSHEQYF. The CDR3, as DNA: TGTGCCAGCAGCTTAGGACGGGGGTTGTCCCACGAGCAGTACTTC. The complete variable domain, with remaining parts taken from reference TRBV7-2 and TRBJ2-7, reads GAGVSQSPSNKVTEKGKDVELRCDPISGHTALYWYRQSLGQGLEFLIYFQGNSAPDKSGLPSDRFSAERTGGSVSTLTIQRTQQEDSAVYLCASSLGRGLSHEQYFGPGTRLTVT.